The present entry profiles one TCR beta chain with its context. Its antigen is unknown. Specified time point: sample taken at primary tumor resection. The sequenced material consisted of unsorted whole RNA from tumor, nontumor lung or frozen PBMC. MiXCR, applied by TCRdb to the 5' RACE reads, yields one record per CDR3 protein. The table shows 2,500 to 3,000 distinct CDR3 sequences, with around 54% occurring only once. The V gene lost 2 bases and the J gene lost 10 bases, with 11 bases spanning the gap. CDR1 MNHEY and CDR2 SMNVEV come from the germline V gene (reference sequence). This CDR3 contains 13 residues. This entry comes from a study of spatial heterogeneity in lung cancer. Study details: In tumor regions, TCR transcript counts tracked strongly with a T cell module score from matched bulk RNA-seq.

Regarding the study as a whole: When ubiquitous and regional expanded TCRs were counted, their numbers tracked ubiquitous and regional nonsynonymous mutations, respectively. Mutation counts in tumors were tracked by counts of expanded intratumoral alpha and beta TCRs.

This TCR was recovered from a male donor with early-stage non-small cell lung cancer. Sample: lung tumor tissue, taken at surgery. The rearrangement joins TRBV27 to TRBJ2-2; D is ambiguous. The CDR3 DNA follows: TGTGCCAGCAGTTTAGAGGCGCGGACGGAGCTGTTTTTT. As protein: CASSLEARTELFF.